This TCR beta chain was captured in a study of patients with pleural tuberculosis. This clonotype is labeled as medium-sized. Germline V gives CDR1 MNHNY, CDR2 SVGAGI (reference sequence). CDR3 length: 14 amino acids. V was clipped by 0 bases and J by 4 bases, with 8 bases between them. Each CDR3 protein gets one entry after TCRdb re-called the reads with MiXCR. The data hold around 30,000 distinct CDR3 sequences, with about 18% observed a single time. Sequencing input: peripheral blood. The rearrangement links TRBV6-6 to TRBJ2-3; D is uncertain. The TCR originated in a human donor with pleural tuberculosis. The chain's CDR3 is CASSYSESADTQYF. CDR3 bases: TGTGCCAGCAGTTACTCGGAGTCGGCAGATACGCAGTATTTT.